One sample yielded the 30 T cell receptor beta chains listed below, sequenced in a study of blood T cells in healthy people across ages (dated by TCRdb to about 2015). Library method: 5' RACE. The data were produced on an Illumina HiSeq 2500. The second PCR ran for about 6 to 11 cycles and used a J-beta primer mix along with a sample-barcoded 5' primer. The public reads were reanalyzed by TCRdb: fastp trimming at Q25, MiXCR alignment, in-frame beta chains only. Rows matching on CDR3 protein sequence are summarized as one entry with the most common DNA and genes. Present in this sample are 1.5 million to 2 million distinct CDR3 sequences, almost 35% of which were seen just once. Roughly 12% of the sample rests with the top ten. Material: blood. The receptor source for this set is a woman in her thirties in good health.

Comment on this clonotype: An end of the junction does not agree with germline; a read error may underlie this. This chain links TRBV16 with TRBJ2-7; no clear D gene. Germline-derived CDR1 and CDR2 are KGHSY and FQNENV. CDR3 length: 11 amino acids. The CDR3 DNA reads as TGTGTCAGCAGCCAATCTTTGGAGCAGTACTTC. It codes for CVSSQSLEQYF.

This clonotype has a single count. The junction shows a germline mismatch at one end, possibly a read error. V is TRBV4-1 and J is TRBJ2-1, with no clear D. The CDR3 length is 14 residues. The V gene's germline CDR1 is MGHRA and CDR2 YSYEKL. CDR3 DNA: TGCGCCAACAGCCAAGTAAGGTCGGATAATGAGCAGTTCTTC. It encodes CANSQVRSDNEQFF.

This clonotype appeared a few times. The CDR3 region is CASSQIGTGLNTEAFF. The CDR3 nucleotides read TGCGCCAGCAGCCAGATTGGGACAGGGCTGAACACTGAAGCTTTCTTT. V usage is TRBV4-1 and J usage is TRBJ1-1, with 9 bases aligning to TRBD1. This CDR3 is 16 amino acids long. CDR1 is MGHRA and CDR2 is YSYEKL in the germline V gene. V lost 3 bases, J lost 0 bases, and 5 bases stayed unmatched.

This clonotype was seen a handful of times. V gene TRBV5-4 combines with J gene TRBJ2-5; D is ambiguous. Trimming took 0 bases from V and 4 from J, leaving 19 bases between them. CDR3 length equals 17 residues. CDR1 and CDR2 from the germline V gene are SGHNT and YYREEE (reference sequence). The CDR3 DNA is TGTGCCAGCAGCTTGGCCAAGGTAGTAGGTGTCGGAGAGACCCAGTACTTC. This translates into CASSLAKVVGVGETQYF.

The rearrangement links TRBV15 to TRBJ2-1; 9 nucleotides align to TRBD1. The CDR3 is 14 amino acids. The germline gives CDR1 LNHNV, CDR2 YYDKDF (reference sequence). The junction had 2 bases not matched to a gene; V was cut back by 0 bases and J by 8 bases. The CDR3 here is CATSRDTGGDEQFF. The CDR3 DNA sequence: TGTGCCACCAGCAGAGATACAGGGGGCGATGAGCAGTTCTTC.

The sample holds many counts of this clonotype. The chain links TRBV12-3 or TRBV12-4 to TRBJ2-6; the D gene is possibly TRBD1 (5 bases). This CDR3 has 16 residues. V shed 9 bases and J shed 0 bases, with 15 bases lying between them. CDR3 in DNA: TGTGCCAGTCCAGGGTCTGGGGTCTCTGGGGCCAACGTCCTGACTTTC. Translation: CASPGSGVSGANVLTF.

As for this clonotype: A much larger clone differs by one base, so this may be a read error. V gene TRBV6-2 or TRBV6-3 combines with J gene TRBJ2-7, with D possibly being TRBD1 (5 bases). The CDR3 is 14 residues long. CDR1 and CDR2 from the germline V gene are MNHEY and SVGEGT. In DNA, the CDR3 is TGTGCCTGCAGTTGGGGCAGGGTATCGTACGAGCAGTACTTC. Translating gives CACSWGRVSYEQYF.

V and J are TRBV15 and TRBJ2-2, with D maybe TRBD1 (5 bases). This CDR3 spans 12 amino acids. The germline gives CDR1 LNHNV, CDR2 YYDKDF (reference sequence). Trimming removed 4 bases at V and 8 bases at J, with 8 bases between. The CDR3 reads CATSTTGGELFF. The CDR3 bases are TGTGCCACCAGCACTACAGGTGGGGAGCTGTTTTTT.

This clonotype has ten or more counts. The chain joins TRBV4-2 to TRBJ2-5; TRBD2 is a possible D gene (6 bases). Trimming took 1 base from V and 1 from J, leaving 16 bases between them. Germline values: CDR1 LGHNA, CDR2 YNFKEQ. This CDR3 spans 17 amino acids. In DNA, the CDR3 is TGTGCCAGCAGCCAAGGAGGCGGCGGGGTTCTCCAAGAGACCCAGTACTTC. This sequence encodes CASSQGGGGVLQETQYF.

The chain couples TRBV3-1 to TRBJ1-2, with TRBD1 as a possible D gene (6 bases). Trimming removed 0 bases at V and 3 bases at J, with 20 bases between. Germline V gene data show CDR1 as LGHDT and CDR2 as YNNKEL (reference sequence). CDR3 length equals 18 residues. Written as DNA, the CDR3 is TGTGCCAGCAGCCAAGAAAACCGCGGGACACGATTTCACTATGGCTACACCTTC. Its protein is CASSQENRGTRFHYGYTF.

In its sample, this clonotype was seen a few times. The genes are TRBV7-8 and TRBJ2-2; D is unresolved. CDR3 length: 12 residues. Between the trimmed V and J ends, which lost 8 bases and 0 bases, there was a span of 4 bases. Germline values: CDR1 SGHVS, CDR2 FQNEAQ. This chain's CDR3 is CASETNTGELFF. The CDR3, as DNA: TGTGCCAGCGAAACGAACACCGGGGAGCTGTTTTTT.

As concerns this clonotype: A much larger clone differs by one base, so this may be a read error. This chain uses TRBV5-1 with TRBJ2-3; 9 nucleotides agree with TRBD2. Germline V gene sequence: CDR1 SGHRS, CDR2 YFSETQ. The CDR3 length is 17 residues. CDR3 DNA: TGCGCCAGCGGCTTGGTTGGTCTAGCGGGGATCACAGATACGCAGTATTTT. Protein product: CASGLVGLAGITDTQYF.

V usage is TRBV28 and J usage is TRBJ2-3; tentatively, D is TRBD2 (6 bases). The length of the CDR3 is 18 residues. V was trimmed by 3 bases and J by 6 bases, leaving 25 bases between them. The V gene's germline CDR1 is MDHEN and CDR2 SYDVKM. The CDR3 DNA follows: TGTGCCAGCAGTTTCACCCCTGGTTTTGGCGGGATCGTGGATACGCAGTATTTT. Protein product: CASSFTPGFGGIVDTQYF.

This clonotype was seen only once. It may be a read error: a sequence one base away is much more abundant. The chain links TRBV20-1 to TRBJ1-1; D possibly corresponds to TRBD1 (5 bases). Germline V gene sequence: CDR1 DFQATT, CDR2 SNEGSKA (reference sequence). This CDR3 spans 12 amino acids. V lost 2 bases and J lost 3, with 7 bases in between. The CDR3 here is CSARPGDTEAFF. Here the CDR3 DNA reads TGCAGTGCTAGACCGGGGGACACTGAAGCTTTCTTT.

This clonotype was seen only a few times. The CDR3 loop reads CSASGSSPPPTKEYF. The CDR3 nucleotides are TGCAGTGCTAGTGGGTCTAGCCCTCCTCCTACGAAGGAGTACTTC. The chain carries TRBV20-1 and TRBJ2-7, with D possibly TRBD2 on 5 matching bases. The CDR3 extends over 15 amino acids. Germline V gene lookup returns CDR1 DFQATT and CDR2 SNEGSKA (reference sequence). V was clipped by 3 bases and J by 11 bases, with 26 bases between them.

This clonotype has more than one count but fewer than ten. The gene calls are TRBV12-3 or TRBV12-4 and TRBJ1-5, with D perhaps matching TRBD1 (6 bases). The CDR3 length is 14 residues. Trimming cost V 7 bases and J 6 bases, with 16 bases left between them. The CDR3 protein is CASTLWGRGQPQHF. CDR3 DNA sequence: TGTGCCAGCACCCTTTGGGGGCGAGGTCAGCCCCAGCATTTT.

This clonotype was counted a few times. CDR3: CASSSRSNIDGRYEQYF. In DNA form, the CDR3 reads TGCGCCAGCAGCTCCAGAAGCAACATAGACGGACGATACGAGCAGTACTTC. This chain links TRBV5-1 with TRBJ2-7, with D hard to call. The CDR3 consists of 17 residues. V lost 3 bases to trimming and J lost 4 bases, with 23 bases between them. Germline CDR1 and CDR2: SGHRS and YFSETQ.

Concerning this clonotype: One end of the junction varies from germline; a read error may be responsible. The chain employs TRBV27 and TRBJ2-3; 13 bases line up with TRBD2. The CDR3 is 15 residues long. Germline V gene lookup returns CDR1 MNHEY and CDR2 SMNVEV (reference sequence). CDR3 DNA sequence: TGTACCAGCTTCGGACTAGCGGGAGTGGCAGATACGCAGTATTTT. It is translated as CTSFGLAGVADTQYF.

This rearrangement joins TRBV3-1 to TRBJ2-7, with D maybe TRBD2 (6 bases). The CDR3 extends over 15 amino acids. V lost 1 base and J lost 7, with 17 bases in between. Germline lookup yields CDR1 LGHDT and CDR2 YNNKEL (reference sequence). CDR3 coding DNA: TGTGCCAGCAGCCAAGTCGGAGGTAGCGGCCTGGAGCAGTACTTC. This sequence encodes CASSQVGGSGLEQYF.

The rearrangement uses TRBV4-1 and TRBJ2-3; 7 nucleotides agree with TRBD1. V trimming: 0 bases; J trimming: 2 bases; junction bases outside the gene matches: 5. CDR1 and CDR2 from the germline V gene are MGHRA and YSYEKL. The CDR3 length is 16 residues. DNA of the CDR3: TGCGCCAGCAGCCAAGAACAGGGGCAAGACACAGATACGCAGTATTTT. This translates into CASSQEQGQDTDTQYF.

This clonotype was detected only a few times. The chain recombines TRBV12-3 or TRBV12-4 with TRBJ1-3; D may be TRBD1 (5 bases). The CDR3 loop spans 15 amino acids. V was clipped by 3 bases and J by 0 bases, with 9 bases between them. The CDR3 is CASSLPGTSGNTIYF. As DNA, the CDR3 is TGTGCCAGCAGTTTGCCAGGGACCTCTGGAAACACCATATATTTT.

This clonotype occurred a few times. The rearrangement links TRBV20-1 to TRBJ2-7; 7 bases agree with TRBD2. V shed 6 bases, J shed 0 bases, and the junction held 11 bases outside the gene matches. The CDR3 is 15 residues long. Germline values: CDR1 DFQATT, CDR2 SNEGSKA (reference sequence). CDR3 bases: TGCAGTGCCTCCAATCATGGCGGGAGCTCCTACGAGCAGTACTTC. It translates to CSASNHGGSSYEQYF.

The table lists this clonotype with a few counts. The rearrangement uses TRBV21-1 and TRBJ1-1. TRBV21-1 is described as a pseudogene. The CDR3 runs to 16 residues. This CDR3 reads CASSSRWGREDTEAFF. CDR3 nucleotide sequence: TGTGCCAGCAGCTCCCGGTGGGGGCGGGAGGACACTGAAGCTTTCTTT.

This clonotype has just a few counts. V usage is TRBV21-1 and J usage is TRBJ2-7. TRBV21-1 is deemed a pseudogene. This CDR3 comprises 13 residues. This chain's CDR3 is CASPKRDFYEQYF. The CDR3 bases are TGTGCCAGCCCCAAAAGGGATTTCTACGAGCAGTACTTC.

In this sample, this clonotype turned up a few times. The chain employs TRBV29-1 and TRBJ1-1; no clear D gene. With 4 bases removed from V and 11 bases from J, the gap between germline ends came to 11 bases. The CDR3 totals 10 residues. Germline CDR1 is SQVTM and CDR2 is ANQGSEA. The CDR3 reads CSVVVGGAFF. The CDR3 DNA sequence: TGCAGCGTTGTTGTCGGCGGGGCTTTCTTT.

This clonotype was counted once. The chain recombines TRBV5-1 with TRBJ2-5; D possibly corresponds to TRBD1 (6 bases). The CDR3 is 13 residues long. Trimming cost V 7 bases and J 4 bases, with 14 bases left between them. The V gene's germline CDR1 is SGHRS and CDR2 YFSETQ. The CDR3 spells CASARTDGETQYF. CDR3 bases: TGCGCCAGCGCCCGGACAGACGGAGAGACCCAGTACTTC.

The J gene is TRBJ1-1, the V gene TRBV5-1; D is perhaps TRBD1 (5 bases). The V gene lost 2 bases and the J gene lost 4 bases, with 12 bases spanning the gap. CDR1 is SGHRS, CDR2 YFSETQ, per germline. The CDR3 extends over 14 amino acids. The CDR3 region has the DNA TGCGCCAGCAGCTTTACGGGGGGGATCACTGAAGCTTTCTTT. It yields the protein CASSFTGGITEAFF.

The CDR3 spells CANSPSGANVLTF. The DNA for the CDR3 is TGTGCCAACAGCCCCTCCGGGGCCAACGTCCTGACTTTC. The J gene is TRBJ2-6, the V gene TRBV28, with no clear D. Trimming removed 10 bases from V and 4 bases from J, with 11 bases in between. Looked up from germline, CDR1 is MDHEN and CDR2 is SYDVKM. This CDR3 spans 13 amino acids.

The gene calls are TRBV9 and TRBJ2-1; 11 nucleotides match TRBD2. CDR3 length: 16 residues. Trimming at V came to 3 bases and at J to 4 bases, leaving 6 bases not matched to a gene. Looked up from germline, CDR1 is SGDLS and CDR2 is YYNGEE. CDR3 nucleotide sequence: TGTGCCAGCAGCGCCCCCCCTAGCGGGGGGTACAATGAGCAGTTCTTC. Translated, it gives CASSAPPSGGYNEQFF.

This clonotype was seen a few times. The chain carries TRBV27 and TRBJ2-2; possible D gene TRBD1, 6 bases. The V gene lost 3 bases and the J gene lost 4 bases, with 15 bases spanning the gap. The CDR3 loop spans 16 amino acids. Looked up from germline, CDR1 is MNHEY and CDR2 is SMNVEV (reference sequence). The CDR3 nucleotides read TGTGCCAGCAGTTTCATGGGGGCGCTTAGCACCGGGGAGCTGTTTTTT. Translation gives CASSFMGALSTGELFF.